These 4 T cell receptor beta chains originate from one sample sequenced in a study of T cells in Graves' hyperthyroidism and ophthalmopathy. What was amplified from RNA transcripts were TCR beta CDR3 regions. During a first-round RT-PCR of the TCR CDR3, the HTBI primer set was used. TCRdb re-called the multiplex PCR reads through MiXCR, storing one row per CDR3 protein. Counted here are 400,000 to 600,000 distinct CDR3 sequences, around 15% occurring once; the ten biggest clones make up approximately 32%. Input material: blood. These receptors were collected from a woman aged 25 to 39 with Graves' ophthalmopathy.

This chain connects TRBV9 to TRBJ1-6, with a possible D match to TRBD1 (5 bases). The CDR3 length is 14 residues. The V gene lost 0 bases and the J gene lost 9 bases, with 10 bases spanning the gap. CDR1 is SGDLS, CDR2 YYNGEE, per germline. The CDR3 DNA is TGTGCCAGCAGCGTAGAGGGGAAGGGTTCACCCCTCCACTTT. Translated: CASSVEGKGSPLHF.

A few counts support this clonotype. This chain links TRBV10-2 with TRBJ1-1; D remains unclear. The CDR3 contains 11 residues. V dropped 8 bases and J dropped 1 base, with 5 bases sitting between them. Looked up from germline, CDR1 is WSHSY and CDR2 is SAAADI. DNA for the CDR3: TGCGCCAGCGCCGGGAACACTGAAGCTTTCTTT. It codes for CASAGNTEAFF.

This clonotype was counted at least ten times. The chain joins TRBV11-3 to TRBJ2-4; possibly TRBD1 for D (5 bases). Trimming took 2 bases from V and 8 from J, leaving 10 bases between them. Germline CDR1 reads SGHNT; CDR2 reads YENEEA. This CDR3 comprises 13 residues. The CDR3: CASSLNPQDIQYF. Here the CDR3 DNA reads TGTGCCAGCAGCTTAAACCCACAGGACATTCAGTACTTC.

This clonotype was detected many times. The CDR3 loop reads CAAGQVGEPQHF. The CDR3 DNA follows: TGTGCCGCGGGACAAGTAGGGGAGCCCCAGCATTTT. The gene calls are TRBV15 and TRBJ1-5; tentative D call: TRBD1 (6 bases). Germline V lookup: CDR1 LNHNV, CDR2 YYDKDF (reference sequence). This CDR3 contains 12 residues. Trimming cost V 11 bases and J 8 bases, with 16 bases left between them. Complete variable domain (other parts from reference TRBV15 and TRBJ1-5): DAMVIQNPRYQVTQFGKPVTLSCSQTLNHNVMYWYQQKSSQAPKLLFHYYDKDFNNEADTPDNFQSRRPNTSFCFLDIRSPGLGDTAMYLCAAGQVGEPQHFGDGTRLSIL.